The text below deals with one T cell receptor beta chain. This entry comes from a study of control samples from healthy donors and cancer patients. Here immunoSEQ multiplex PCR was the method, and the copy in TCRdb shows in-frame clones only, minus some. The sample records some 90,000 clones, 70% to 90% being singletons. The trim removed 5 bases at V and 2 bases at J, leaving 8 bases unmatched. CDR3 length: 15 residues. Germline CDR1 is SGHAT and CDR2 is FQNNGV. The TCR originated in a woman aged 60 to 75 in good health. Sequencing was carried out using blood. The chain links TRBV11-2 to TRBJ2-5, with TRBD1 matching 7 bases. As DNA, the CDR3 is TGTGCCAGCAGCCCAATATTGGGACAGCAAGAGACCCAGTACTTC. The encoded protein is CASSPILGQQETQYF.